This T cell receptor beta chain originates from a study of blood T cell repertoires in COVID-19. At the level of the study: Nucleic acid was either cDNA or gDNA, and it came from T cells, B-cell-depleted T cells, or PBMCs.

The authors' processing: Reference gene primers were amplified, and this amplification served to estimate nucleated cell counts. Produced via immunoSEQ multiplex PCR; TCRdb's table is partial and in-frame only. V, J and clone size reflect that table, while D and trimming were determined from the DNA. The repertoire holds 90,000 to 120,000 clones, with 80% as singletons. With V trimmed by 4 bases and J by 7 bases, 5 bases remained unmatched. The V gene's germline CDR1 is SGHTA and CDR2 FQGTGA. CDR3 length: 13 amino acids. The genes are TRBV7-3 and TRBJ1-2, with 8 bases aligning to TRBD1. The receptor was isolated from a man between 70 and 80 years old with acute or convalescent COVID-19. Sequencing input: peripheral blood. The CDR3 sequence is CASSYGQGSGYTF. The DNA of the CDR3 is TGTGCCAGCAGCTACGGACAGGGCTCTGGCTACACCTTC.